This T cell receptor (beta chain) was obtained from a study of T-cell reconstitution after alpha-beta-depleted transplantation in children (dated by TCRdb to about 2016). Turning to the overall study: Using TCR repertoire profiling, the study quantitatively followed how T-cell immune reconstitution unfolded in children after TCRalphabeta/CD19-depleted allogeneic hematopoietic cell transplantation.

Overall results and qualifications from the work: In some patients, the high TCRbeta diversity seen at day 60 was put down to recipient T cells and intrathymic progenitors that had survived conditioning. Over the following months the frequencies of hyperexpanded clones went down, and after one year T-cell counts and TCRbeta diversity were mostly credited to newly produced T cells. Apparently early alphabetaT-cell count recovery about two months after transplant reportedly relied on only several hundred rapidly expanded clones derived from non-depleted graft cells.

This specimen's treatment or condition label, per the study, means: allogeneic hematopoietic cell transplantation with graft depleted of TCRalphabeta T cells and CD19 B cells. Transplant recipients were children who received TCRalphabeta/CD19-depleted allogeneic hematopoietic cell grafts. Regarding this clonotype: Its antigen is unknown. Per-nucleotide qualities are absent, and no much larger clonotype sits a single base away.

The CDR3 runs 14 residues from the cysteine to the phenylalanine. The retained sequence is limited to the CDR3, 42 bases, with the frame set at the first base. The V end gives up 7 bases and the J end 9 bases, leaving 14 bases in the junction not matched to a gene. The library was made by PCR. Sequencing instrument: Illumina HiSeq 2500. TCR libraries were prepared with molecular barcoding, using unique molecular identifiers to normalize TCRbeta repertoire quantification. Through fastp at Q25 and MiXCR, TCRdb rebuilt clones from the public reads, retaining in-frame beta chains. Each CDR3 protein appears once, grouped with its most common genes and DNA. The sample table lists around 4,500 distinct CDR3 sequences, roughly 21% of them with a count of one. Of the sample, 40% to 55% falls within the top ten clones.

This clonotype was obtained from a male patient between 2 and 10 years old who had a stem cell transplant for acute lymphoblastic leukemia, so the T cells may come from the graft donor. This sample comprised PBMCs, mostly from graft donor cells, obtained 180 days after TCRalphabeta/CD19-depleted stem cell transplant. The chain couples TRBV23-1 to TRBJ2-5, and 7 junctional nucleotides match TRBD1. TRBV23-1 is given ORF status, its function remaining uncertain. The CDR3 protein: CASTITGVKGAQYF. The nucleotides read TGCGCCAGCACAATCACAGGGGTCAAAGGGGCCCAGTACTTC.